The subject of this entry is one TCR beta chain. The PCR made use of 60 Vbeta and 13 Jbeta primers. The method was immunoSEQ multiplex PCR; TCRdb's version includes in-frame clones alone and lacks a portion of them. The sample consists of hundreds of thousands of clones, around four fifths of them appearing once. The sample belongs to a study of cytomegalovirus exposure and HLA in healthy donors. This CDR3 has 17 amino acids. Germline CDR1 SEHNR, CDR2 FQNEAQ (reference sequence). The germline V and J ends were trimmed by 2 bases and 1 base, with 14 bases remaining between them. The clonotype originates from a boy aged 2 to 10 in good health and CMV-seronegative. The chain employs TRBV7-9 and TRBJ1-4; no clear D. The material sequenced was PBMCs. CDR3 DNA: TGTGCCAGCAGCTTATCCCCATTGGGCAGAACTAATGAAAAACTGTTTTTT. This codes for CASSLSPLGRTNEKLFF.